Presented here are 32 T cell receptor beta chains from one specimen sequenced in a study of tumor-infiltrating lymphocytes in localized non-small cell lung cancer. Clones were read by immunoSEQ multiplex PCR, and TCRdb kept only the in-frame ones, dropping some. The sample lists about 12,000 clones; about 82% were seen once. The sequencing input was uninvolved lung tissue not adjacent to the tumor. These receptors all come from a human donor with non-small cell lung cancer.

This chain joins TRBV7-6 and TRBJ2-7; TRBD1 matches at 8 bases. V lost 5 bases, J lost 2 bases, and 14 bases stayed unmatched. Germline CDR1 and CDR2: SGHVS and FNYEAQ. The CDR3 contains 17 residues. As DNA, the CDR3 is TGTGCCAGCAGCCCCTTAGGGGCAGGGGGCGAAACCTACGAGCAGTACTTC. Translated: CASSPLGAGGETYEQYF.

The chain joins TRBV7-9 to TRBJ2-7; 8 nucleotides align to TRBD2. In germline, CDR1 is SEHNR, CDR2 FQNEAQ (reference sequence). There are 13 residues in the CDR3. The V and J ends lost 2 bases and 3 bases, in that order; junction bases with no gene match: 0. The CDR3 sequence: CASSLSGGYEQYF. Written as DNA, the CDR3 is TGTGCCAGCAGCTTAAGCGGGGGCTACGAGCAGTACTTC.

The chain joins TRBV19 to TRBJ2-6; perhaps TRBD1 as D (6 bases). V lost 6 bases and J lost 1, with 7 bases in between. The CDR3 loop spans 14 amino acids. From germline, CDR1 is LNHDA and CDR2 SQIVND (reference sequence). The DNA for the CDR3 is TGTGCCAGTAGCACAGGGTCTGGGGCCAACGTCCTGACTTTC. Its protein product is CASSTGSGANVLTF.

J is TRBJ1-2 and V is TRBV5-6; D gene unclear. Germline V gives CDR1 SGHDT, CDR2 YYEEEE. This CDR3 comprises 14 residues. Trimming took off 6 bases at V and 4 bases at J, with 16 bases between the two ends. The CDR3 spells CASIQIGRIYGYTF. The CDR3 bases are TGTGCCAGCATCCAGATAGGCAGGATCTATGGCTACACCTTC.

V usage is TRBV28 and J usage is TRBJ1-1; 8 bases map to TRBD1. Germline values: CDR1 MDHEN, CDR2 SYDVKM. V was clipped by 5 bases and J by 0 bases; unmatched bases: 5. The CDR3 loop spans 15 amino acids. This CDR3 is CASSPYRGMNTEAFF. The CDR3 coding sequence is TGTGCCAGCAGTCCCTACAGGGGGATGAACACTGAAGCTTTCTTT.

This sequence joins TRBV9 and TRBJ2-3, with 8 nucleotides matching TRBD2. CDR1 SGDLS and CDR2 YYNGEE come from the germline V gene. J lost 1 base, V lost 3 bases, and 7 bases had no gene match. The CDR3 sequence is 16 residues long. CDR3 loop: CASSGAASGRTDTQYF. In DNA, the CDR3 is TGTGCCAGCAGCGGAGCCGCTAGCGGGCGCACAGATACGCAGTATTTT. Using reference TRBV9 and TRBJ2-3 for the parts outside the CDR3, the full variable domain is DSGVTQTPKHLITATGQRVTLRCSPRSGDLSVYWYQQSLDQGLQFLIQYYNGEERAKGNILERFSAQQFPDLHSELNLSSLELGDSALYFCASSGAASGRTDTQYFGPGTRLTVL.

In nucleotides, the CDR3 is TGTGCCAGCAGCTTACTGGCAGGGACGTACACCGGGGAGCTGTTTTTT. Protein: CASSLLAGTYTGELFF. This chain connects TRBV7-2 to TRBJ2-2; D is tentatively TRBD1 or TRBD2 (5 bases each). The CDR3 sequence is 16 residues long. Trimming removed 2 bases at V and 3 bases at J, with 13 bases between. Germline CDR1 reads SGHTA; CDR2 reads FQGNSA.

This clone was seen a handful of times. V and J are TRBV7-2 and TRBJ2-2; D tentatively fits TRBD1 or TRBD2 (6 bases each). Trimming took off 5 bases at V and 7 bases at J, with 17 bases between the two ends. Germline-derived CDR1 and CDR2 are SGHTA and FQGNSA. The CDR3 runs 15 residues. The CDR3 region is CASSRFWGASGELFF. DNA for the CDR3: TGTGCCAGCAGCAGGTTCTGGGGGGCCAGCGGGGAGCTGTTTTTT.

This chain uses TRBV29-1 with TRBJ1-1; 9 bases match TRBD1. The CDR3 covers 15 residues. Trimming at V came to 7 bases and at J to 1 base, leaving 10 bases not matched to a gene. The germline CDR1 and CDR2 sequences are SQVTM and ANQGSEA. The CDR3 sequence is CSAFLLGQGNTEAFF. The CDR3 coding sequence is TGCAGCGCGTTTCTCTTGGGACAGGGGAACACTGAAGCTTTCTTT.

In this sample, this clone turned up once. The chain is built from TRBV7-3 and TRBJ2-3; D remains ambiguous. The CDR3 has 15 residues. Germline V gene data show CDR1 as SGHTA and CDR2 as FQGTGA. Trimming removed 4 bases from V and 4 bases from J, with 15 bases in between. The CDR3 sequence: CASSSTPFGADTQYF. The CDR3 DNA reads TGTGCCAGCAGCTCAACCCCCTTCGGAGCAGATACGCAGTATTTT.

The chain recombines TRBV7-8 with TRBJ2-1; no clear D gene. Germline V lookup: CDR1 SGHVS, CDR2 FQNEAQ. V lost 6 bases, J lost 0 bases, and 15 bases lay in between. The CDR3 runs 16 residues. The CDR3 loop reads CASRPSPRGSYNEQFF. The DNA for the CDR3 is TGTGCCAGCAGACCCTCACCTCGCGGCTCCTACAATGAGCAGTTCTTC.

This clone was seen more than once but under ten times. The rearrangement joins TRBV6-6 to TRBJ1-2, with TRBD1 matching 7 bases. The V gene end was trimmed by 6 bases and the J gene end by 4 bases; junction bases not matched to a gene: 5. The CDR3 runs 13 residues. Germline V gene data show CDR1 as MNHNY and CDR2 as SVGAGI (reference sequence). CDR3 in amino acids: CASSSTGIYGYTF. CDR3 coding DNA: TGTGCCAGCAGCTCGACAGGGATCTATGGCTACACCTTC.

The V and J genes are TRBV27 and TRBJ1-4; D not resolved. Germline values: CDR1 MNHEY, CDR2 SMNVEV (reference sequence). CDR3 size: 12 residues. The V and J ends lost 6 bases and 0 bases respectively, with 2 bases between them. In DNA, the CDR3 is TGTGCCAGCAGGACAACTAATGAAAAACTGTTTTTT. This sequence encodes CASRTTNEKLFF. The full variable domain, rest sourced from reference TRBV27 and TRBJ1-4, is EAQVTQNPRYLITVTGKKLTVTCSQNMNHEYMSWYRQDPGLGLRQIYYSMNVEVTDKGDVPEGYKVSRKEKRNFPLILESPSPNQTSLYFCASRTTNEKLFFGSGTQLSVL.

The rearrangement joins TRBV7-2 to TRBJ2-2; D not certain. Trimming cost V 2 bases and J 0 bases, with 7 bases left between them. The length of the CDR3 is 15 residues. The germline CDR1 and CDR2 sequences are SGHTA and FQGNSA. The CDR3 region is CASSLSVTNTGELFF. The CDR3, as DNA: TGTGCCAGCAGCTTATCAGTGACGAACACCGGGGAGCTGTTTTTT.

V and J are TRBV16 and TRBJ1-2; D might be TRBD1 (5 bases). This CDR3 has 15 amino acids. V gave up 7 bases and J gave up 4 bases, with 19 bases separating them. The germline gives CDR1 KGHSY, CDR2 FQNENV. CDR3 sequence reads: CASKEDRGAGYGYTF. The CDR3 coding sequence is TGTGCCAGCAAAGAGGATCGGGGCGCGGGCTATGGCTACACCTTC.

J is TRBJ2-7 and V is TRBV6-5; possibly TRBD1 for D (6 bases). The CDR3 has 13 residues. CDR1 is MNHEY and CDR2 is SVGAGI in the germline V gene. V lost 6 bases and J lost 1, with 10 bases in between. CDR3: CASRKTGSYEQYF. The DNA for the CDR3 is TGTGCCAGCAGAAAGACAGGATCCTACGAGCAGTACTTC.

The chain couples TRBV16 to TRBJ1-6; D unclear. The germline V gene encodes CDR1 KGHSY and CDR2 FQNENV. This CDR3 has 18 amino acids. The V and J ends lost 3 bases and 0 bases respectively, with 15 bases between them. CDR3 nucleotide sequence: TGTGCCAGCAGCCACCGCCTTCGACGGAGCTCCTATAATTCACCCCTCCACTTT. Encoded protein: CASSHRLRRSSYNSPLHF. Drawing the rest from reference TRBV16 and TRBJ1-6, the complete variable domain is GEEVAQTPKHLVRGEGQKAKLYCAPIKGHSYVFWYQQVLKNEFKFLISFQNENVFDETGMPKERFSAKCLPNSPCSLEIQATKLEDSAVYFCASSHRLRRSSYNSPLHFGNGTRLTVT.

This clone was seen a single time. The chain links TRBV10-3 to TRBJ1-3; a possible D gene is TRBD1 (5 bases). Looked up from germline, CDR1 is ENHRY and CDR2 is SYGVKD. The CDR3 has 15 residues. Trimming took 3 bases from V and 5 from J, leaving 14 bases between them. The chain's CDR3 is CAISDPGQGRNTIYF. CDR3 bases: TGTGCCATCAGTGATCCCGGGCAGGGTCGAAACACCATATATTTT.

The gene calls are TRBV25-1 and TRBJ2-5; 10 bases align to TRBD1. V trimming: 6 bases; J trimming: 7 bases; junction bases outside the gene matches: 5. The CDR3 consists of 13 residues. Germline CDR1 reads MGHDK; CDR2 reads SYGVNS. The CDR3 loop is CASSAGQGGTQYF. Here the CDR3 DNA reads TGTGCCAGCAGCGCAGGACAGGGGGGGACCCAGTACTTC.

V and J are TRBV6-6 and TRBJ2-5; 8 nucleotides agree with TRBD1. The J segment lost 2 bases and the V segment lost 6 bases, leaving 5 bases of the junction unmatched. Germline V lookup: CDR1 MNHNY, CDR2 SVGAGI (reference sequence). CDR3 size: 14 residues. This CDR3 is CASRDRAGQETQYF. CDR3 DNA: TGTGCCAGCAGGGACAGGGCCGGACAAGAGACCCAGTACTTC.

This sequence joins TRBV5-1 and TRBJ1-2; D gene uncertain. This CDR3 spans 14 amino acids. V was cut by 0 bases and J by 2 bases, with 8 bases left in between. Germline lookup yields CDR1 SGHRS and CDR2 YFSETQ. DNA for the CDR3: TGCGCCAGCAGCTTGGAGCCTGGGAACTATGGCTACACCTTC. Protein product: CASSLEPGNYGYTF.

The genes are TRBV7-2 and TRBJ1-1; the match to TRBD1 covers 7 bases. V gave up 7 bases and J gave up 1 base; unmatched junction bases: 9. Per germline, CDR1 SGHTA and CDR2 FQGNSA. This CDR3 comprises 15 residues. CDR3 amino acids: CASILIGGANTEAFF. Here the CDR3 DNA reads TGTGCCAGCATCCTCATAGGGGGCGCGAACACTGAAGCTTTCTTT.

V gene TRBV6-1 combines with J gene TRBJ1-2; 7 nucleotides match TRBD1. The CDR3 sequence is 11 residues long. Germline trimming cut 6 bases from V and 8 bases from J; bases unmatched to any gene: 3. Germline V gene data show CDR1 as MNHNS and CDR2 as SASEGT. The CDR3 spells CASRGQLGYTF. DNA for the CDR3: TGTGCCAGCAGGGGACAGTTAGGCTACACCTTC.

V and J are TRBV7-3 and TRBJ2-1, with 7 bases lining up with TRBD2. CDR3 length: 15 amino acids. V lost 2 bases to trimming and J lost 6 bases; unmatched junction nucleotides: 7. Germline V CDR1 and CDR2: SGHTA, FQGTGA. CDR3 residues: CASSLFFGGGNEQFF. Here the CDR3 DNA reads TGTGCCAGCAGCTTATTCTTTGGCGGGGGCAATGAGCAGTTCTTC.

The CDR3 DNA sequence: TGCGCCAGCAGCTCAGGATACACTGAAGCTTTCTTT. Translating gives CASSSGYTEAFF. The chain has TRBV5-1 and TRBJ1-1; D is unresolved. CDR3 length equals 12 residues. V shed 3 bases and J shed 3 bases, with 6 bases lying between them. Germline loops: CDR1 SGHRS, CDR2 YFSETQ. Using reference TRBV5-1 and TRBJ1-1 for the parts outside the CDR3, the full variable domain is KAGVTQTPRYLIKTRGQQVTLSCSPISGHRSVSWYQQTPGQGLQFLFEYFSETQRNKGNFPGRFSGRQFSNSRSEMNVSTLELGDSALYLCASSSGYTEAFFGQGTRLTVV.

This chain links TRBV6-4 with TRBJ2-5; D is undetermined. Germline V gene lookup returns CDR1 MRHNA and CDR2 SNTAGT. Trimming removed 6 bases at V and 9 bases at J, with 23 bases between. The CDR3 is 15 amino acids. CDR3 sequence reads: CASRSQLGRDLAQYF. For the CDR3, the DNA is TGTGCCAGCAGAAGCCAGTTGGGTCGCGATTTGGCCCAGTACTTC.

This clone was seen a single time. CDR3: CASSLAGESMNTEAFF. The CDR3 bases are TGTGCCAGCAGCTTAGCCGGGGAGAGTATGAACACTGAAGCTTTCTTT. This chain connects TRBV7-8 to TRBJ1-1; unclear D gene. Per the germline V gene, CDR1 is SGHVS and CDR2 is FQNEAQ. This CDR3 spans 16 amino acids. Between the trimmed V and J ends, which lost 0 bases and 0 bases, there was a span of 11 bases.

The chain links TRBV5-1 to TRBJ2-1; 11 nucleotides line up with TRBD2. The germline V gene encodes CDR1 SGHRS and CDR2 YFSETQ. The V segment lost 4 bases and the J segment 1 base; nucleotides outside the gene matches: 16. This CDR3 has 20 residues. Here the CDR3 reads CASSSGSSGGALSSYNEQFF. DNA for the CDR3: TGCGCCAGCAGCAGTGGGAGTAGCGGGGGGGCTCTCTCTTCCTACAATGAGCAGTTCTTC.

The genes are TRBV9 and TRBJ2-2; the match to TRBD1 covers 8 bases. CDR1 is SGDLS and CDR2 is YYNGEE in the germline V gene. J was trimmed by 4 bases and V by 4 bases; bases with no gene match: 6. The CDR3 contains 15 residues. CDR3 sequence (DNA): TGTGCCAGCAGCAAGGGACAGGTTCCCACCGGGGAGCTGTTTTTT. Amino acids: CASSKGQVPTGELFF. The complete variable domain, with remaining parts taken from reference TRBV9 and TRBJ2-2, reads DSGVTQTPKHLITATGQRVTLRCSPRSGDLSVYWYQQSLDQGLQFLIQYYNGEERAKGNILERFSAQQFPDLHSELNLSSLELGDSALYFCASSKGQVPTGELFFGEGSRLTVL.

The J gene is TRBJ2-2, the V gene TRBV9; D may correspond to TRBD1 or TRBD2 (6 bases each). CDR3 length equals 15 residues. V was clipped by 0 bases and J by 7 bases, with 13 bases between them. In germline, CDR1 is SGDLS, CDR2 YYNGEE. The CDR3 nucleotides are TGTGCCAGCAGCGTAGTTGGGGGGCCCAGCGGGGAGCTGTTTTTT. Translation: CASSVVGGPSGELFF.

This rearrangement joins TRBV7-2 to TRBJ2-3; 15 nucleotides line up with TRBD2. The germline gives CDR1 SGHTA, CDR2 FQGNSA. Trimming at V came to 4 bases and at J to 1 base, leaving 6 bases not matched to a gene. This CDR3 has 18 residues. The CDR3 loop reads CASSSGLAGGVGTDTQYF. As DNA, the CDR3 is TGTGCCAGCAGCTCGGGACTAGCGGGGGGCGTCGGCACAGATACGCAGTATTTT. Based on the CDR3 plus reference TRBV7-2 and TRBJ2-3, the full variable domain is GAGVSQSPSNKVTEKGKDVELRCDPISGHTALYWYRQSLGQGLEFLIYFQGNSAPDKSGLPSDRFSAERTGGSVSTLTIQRTQQEDSAVYLCASSSGLAGGVGTDTQYFGPGTRLTVL.

This chain uses TRBV7-2 with TRBJ1-1, with D possibly TRBD1 on 5 matching bases. Deletions cut 10 bases from V and 3 bases from J, with 12 bases between. Germline V gives CDR1 SGHTA, CDR2 FQGNSA. The CDR3 is made up of 12 amino acids. CDR3 nucleotides: TGTGCCACCGACAGAGTATACACTGAAGCTTTCTTT. Translation gives CATDRVYTEAFF.